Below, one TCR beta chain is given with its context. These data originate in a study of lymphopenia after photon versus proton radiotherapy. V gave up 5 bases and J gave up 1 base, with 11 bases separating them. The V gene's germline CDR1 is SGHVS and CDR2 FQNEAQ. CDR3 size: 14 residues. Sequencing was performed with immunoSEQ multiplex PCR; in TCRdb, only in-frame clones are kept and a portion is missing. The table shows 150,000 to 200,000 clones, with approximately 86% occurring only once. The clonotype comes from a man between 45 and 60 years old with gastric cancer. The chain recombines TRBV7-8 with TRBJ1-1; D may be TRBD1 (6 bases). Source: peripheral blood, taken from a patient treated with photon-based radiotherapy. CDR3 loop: CASSRGGWNTEAFF. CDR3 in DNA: TGTGCCAGCAGCCGAGGGGGTTGGAACACTGAAGCTTTCTTT.